Following are 28 T cell receptor beta chains from one sample sequenced in a study of shared clonotypes between healthy human individuals (dated by TCRdb to the early 2020s). Library preparation was by the immunoSEQ multiplex PCR assay. Held by TCRdb, this immuneACCESS table contains in-frame sequences only and omits some clones. Under half of the omission traces to an unresolved V gene where checked; the cause of the rest is unknown. The sample includes roughly 480,000 clones, with around 80% observed a single time. Approximately 12% of the sample belongs to the ten largest clones. The specimen sequenced was PBMCs. These receptors all stem from a woman aged 35 to 49 in good health. Some clones in this sample may be carry-over from other donors' samples.

A few counts support this clone. The chain carries TRBV28 and TRBJ1-1, with D unresolved. Trimming shortened V by 7 bases and J by 4 bases, and 13 bases separated the two germline ends. The germline V gene has CDR1 MDHEN and CDR2 SYDVKM. The CDR3 has 13 residues. The CDR3 region has the DNA TGTGCCAGCACCTTTTTGGTGAGCACTGAAGCTTTCTTT. It yields the protein CASTFLVSTEAFF.

This clone occurred a few times. The chain links TRBV2 to TRBJ2-1; 12 nucleotides align to TRBD2. Germline-derived CDR1 and CDR2 are SNHLY and FYNNEI. The CDR3 covers 14 residues. J lost 5 bases, V lost 5 bases, and 1 base had no gene match. CDR3 DNA: TGTGCCAGCAGTAGACTAGCGGGAGACAATGAGCAGTTCTTC. Translation: CASSRLAGDNEQFF.

The rearrangement uses TRBV23-1 and TRBJ2-5, with TRBD1 matching over 8 bases. TRBV23-1 is sorted into the ORF group, with uncertain function. The CDR3 contains 18 residues. The trim removed 0 bases at V and 5 bases at J, leaving 14 bases unmatched. CDR3 bases: TGCGCCAGCAGTCAATCCCTAAACCGACAGGGGTGGGGGGAGACCCAGTACTTC. Translation: CASSQSLNRQGWGETQYF.

This clone was counted once. This rearrangement joins TRBV11-3 to TRBJ2-2; D is unresolved. Germline lookup yields CDR1 SGHNT and CDR2 YENEEA. Trimming stripped 3 bases from V and 0 bases from J, with 5 bases between. The CDR3 runs 14 residues. The CDR3 DNA reads TGTGCCAGCAGCTTTCGAGCGAACACCGGGGAGCTGTTTTTT. Translated, it gives CASSFRANTGELFF.

V and J are TRBV9 and TRBJ1-2; possibly TRBD1 for D (5 bases). Looked up from germline, CDR1 is SGDLS and CDR2 is YYNGEE. The CDR3 loop spans 17 amino acids. Trimming took 0 bases from V and 2 from J, leaving 17 bases between them. The DNA for the CDR3 is TGTGCCAGCAGCGTAGCATCGGTTGGGGACGTAAACTATGGCTACACCTTC. It encodes CASSVASVGDVNYGYTF.

The genes are TRBV7-3 and TRBJ2-2; D gene uncertain. V dropped 1 base and J dropped 7 bases, with 13 bases sitting between them. Germline CDR1 reads SGHTA; CDR2 reads FQGTGA. The CDR3 consists of 15 residues. The chain's CDR3 is CASSLKSNWGGELFF. CDR3 coding DNA: TGTGCCAGCAGCTTAAAAAGTAACTGGGGCGGGGAGCTGTTTTTT.

In its sample, this clone was seen once. The CDR3 sequence is CASRPSGNTDTQYF. The CDR3 region has the DNA TGTGCCAGCAGACCTAGCGGTAACACAGATACGCAGTATTTT. The chain recombines TRBV6-5 with TRBJ2-3; 7 bases agree with TRBD2. The germline CDR1 and CDR2 sequences are MNHEY and SVGAGI. V was pared by 6 bases and J by 2 bases, with 5 bases of the junction left unmatched. The CDR3 length is 14 residues.

This clone occurred a few times. The chain uses TRBV5-1 and TRBJ1-2, with unresolved D. Between the trimmed V and J ends, which lost 4 bases and 3 bases, there was a span of 10 bases. Germline V gene sequence: CDR1 SGHRS, CDR2 YFSETQ. The CDR3 runs 13 residues. DNA for the CDR3: TGCGCCAGCAGCGTCGACCGACACTATGGCTACACCTTC. Its translation is CASSVDRHYGYTF.

This clone was recorded once. The rearrangement links TRBV18 to TRBJ2-2; 9 nucleotides agree with TRBD1. The CDR3 length is 16 residues. The ends lost 6 bases at V and 0 bases at J; junction bases unmatched: 5. The germline gives CDR1 KGHSH, CDR2 LQKENI. For the CDR3, the DNA is TGTGCCAGCTCGCCCAGGACAGGGGCGAACACCGGGGAGCTGTTTTTT. Protein: CASSPRTGANTGELFF.

This chain joins TRBV2 and TRBJ2-3; tentative D call: TRBD1 (5 bases). CDR1 is SNHLY, CDR2 FYNNEI, per germline. This CDR3 is 13 amino acids long. Trimming pared 1 base from V and 6 bases from J, leaving 8 bases between. CDR3 region: CASSEGSGDTQYF. In nucleotides, the CDR3 is TGTGCCAGCAGTGAAGGGTCAGGGGATACGCAGTATTTT.

The genes are TRBV2 and TRBJ2-7; D gene ambiguous. The ends were cut back, 8 bases at V and 5 bases at J, with 10 bases in the middle. The germline gives CDR1 SNHLY, CDR2 FYNNEI. The CDR3 contains 11 residues. The CDR3 protein is CASQELDEQYF. CDR3 bases: TGTGCCAGCCAAGAACTGGACGAGCAGTACTTC.

The chain recombines TRBV30 with TRBJ2-1; 7 bases are shared with TRBD2. V dropped 4 bases and J dropped 8; count of bases not matched to a gene: 8. The CDR3 loop spans 13 amino acids. CDR1 is GTSNPN and CDR2 is SVGIG in the germline V gene (reference sequence). The CDR3 sequence is CAWNTRENDEQFF. In nucleotides, the CDR3 is TGTGCCTGGAACACGCGGGAGAACGATGAGCAGTTCTTC.

The genes are TRBV6-5 and TRBJ2-7; TRBD1 is a possible D gene (5 bases). The CDR3 sequence is 14 residues long. Germline CDR1 and CDR2: MNHEY and SVGAGI. The V gene lost 0 bases and the J gene lost 2 bases, with 8 bases spanning the gap. The CDR3 protein is CASSYSAGTYEQYF. DNA for the CDR3: TGTGCCAGCAGTTACTCGGCAGGGACCTACGAGCAGTACTTC.

This chain uses TRBV7-2 with TRBJ2-7; D call uncertain. V was trimmed by 5 bases and J by 2 bases, leaving 10 bases between them. Germline V gene data show CDR1 as SGHTA and CDR2 as FQGNSA. The CDR3 length is 13 residues. The CDR3: CASSREIPYEQYF. The CDR3 coding sequence is TGTGCCAGCAGCAGAGAGATACCCTACGAGCAGTACTTC.

The J gene is TRBJ1-1, the V gene TRBV10-2; the D is unclear. The CDR3 sequence is 16 residues long. Germline CDR1 and CDR2: WSHSY and SAAADI. Trimming took 0 bases from V and 1 from J, leaving 12 bases between them. The CDR3 reads CASSESITAKNTEAFF. In nucleotides, the CDR3 is TGCGCCAGCAGTGAGTCGATAACGGCTAAGAACACTGAAGCTTTCTTT.

The chain links TRBV7-9 to TRBJ2-7, with D possibly being TRBD1 (6 bases). CDR3 size: 15 residues. Trimming left V 4 bases short and J 0 bases short, with 13 bases between. Germline values: CDR1 SEHNR, CDR2 FQNEAQ (reference sequence). The CDR3 nucleotides are TGTGCCAGCAGCTCGGGACAAATAAGCTCCTACGAGCAGTACTTC. Translated, it gives CASSSGQISSYEQYF.

V usage is TRBV27 and J usage is TRBJ2-2; 7 bases are a match to TRBD2. Germline assignment: CDR1 MNHEY and CDR2 SMNVEV (reference sequence). V was clipped by 3 bases and J by 1 base; unmatched bases: 5. The CDR3 contains 16 residues. CDR3: CASSFLGLQNTGELFF. For the CDR3, the DNA is TGTGCCAGCAGTTTTTTGGGACTACAGAACACCGGGGAGCTGTTTTTT.

This clone was seen only a few times. The chain couples TRBV6-1 to TRBJ1-1, with a possible D match to TRBD1 (5 bases). The CDR3 sequence is 16 residues long. Deletions cut 0 bases from V and 4 bases from J, with 15 bases between. From germline, CDR1 is MNHNS and CDR2 SASEGT. In DNA form, the CDR3 reads TGTGCCAGCAGTGAAGCTCTTGGGCAGGGCCCCACTGAAGCTTTCTTT. This gives the protein CASSEALGQGPTEAFF.

The chain carries TRBV7-2 and TRBJ1-1; no clear D. The CDR3 totals 14 residues. Germline-derived CDR1 and CDR2 are SGHTA and FQGNSA. Trimming removed 5 bases at V and 2 bases at J, with 12 bases between. Written as DNA, the CDR3 is TGTGCCAGCAGCCGAGAGACGGAAAACACTGAAGCTTTCTTT. It specifies CASSRETENTEAFF.

This chain joins TRBV27 and TRBJ2-5; TRBD2 aligns across 7 bases. V shed 6 bases and J 5 bases; nucleotides not matched to a gene: 6. The CDR3 has 13 residues. Germline values: CDR1 MNHEY, CDR2 SMNVEV (reference sequence). The CDR3 DNA is TGTGCCAGCAGCACGGGACTACGGGAGACCCAGTACTTC. Amino acids: CASSTGLRETQYF.

This clone was seen a single time. V is TRBV7-3 and J is TRBJ2-1, with 14 positions matching TRBD2. The CDR3 is 16 amino acids. CDR1 and CDR2 (germline): SGHTA, FQGTGA. V dropped 4 bases and J dropped 5; count of bases not matched to a gene: 4. CDR3 residues: CASSSGTSGSHNEQFF. The CDR3 DNA reads TGTGCCAGCAGCTCCGGGACTAGCGGGAGCCACAATGAGCAGTTCTTC.

The rearrangement links TRBV6-6 to TRBJ2-7; no firm D call. The V gene's germline CDR1 is MNHNY and CDR2 SVGAGI (reference sequence). The germline V and J ends were trimmed by 3 bases and 6 bases, with 15 bases remaining between them. This CDR3 contains 14 residues. For the CDR3, the DNA is TGTGCCAGCAGTTATCTGGGTGGTTTTGGCGAGCAGTACTTC. Amino acid sequence: CASSYLGGFGEQYF.

The V call is TRBV30, the J call TRBJ2-1, with D possibly being TRBD2 (5 bases). The CDR3 contains 15 residues. V dropped 0 bases and J dropped 4 bases, with 13 bases sitting between them. Germline assignment: CDR1 GTSNPN and CDR2 SVGIG (reference sequence). The CDR3 coding sequence is TGTGCCTGGAGTGTAATCTTAGCGCCTTACAATGAGCAGTTCTTC. As protein: CAWSVILAPYNEQFF.

The chain couples TRBV30 to TRBJ1-1; D might be TRBD1 (5 bases). CDR1 GTSNPN and CDR2 SVGIG come from the germline V gene (reference sequence). This CDR3 has 13 amino acids. V lost 4 bases, J lost 0 bases, and 9 bases lay in between. CDR3 DNA: TGTGCCTGGAAGCAGGGCATGAACACTGAAGCTTTCTTT. Amino acids: CAWKQGMNTEAFF.

The chain uses TRBV30 and TRBJ1-2; D may be TRBD1 (5 bases). V lost 2 bases and J lost 5, with 12 bases in between. This CDR3 is built from 13 residues. Germline V gene data show CDR1 as GTSNPN and CDR2 as SVGIG (reference sequence). The CDR3 nucleotides are TGTGCCTGGAGTCCGGGGGGAGGGTATGGCTACACCTTC. Amino acids: CAWSPGGGYGYTF.

This chain connects TRBV28 to TRBJ1-2, with D perhaps matching TRBD1 (6 bases). V lost 3 bases, J lost 5 bases, and 31 bases lay in between. This CDR3 comprises 20 residues. Germline-derived CDR1 and CDR2 are MDHEN and SYDVKM. CDR3 DNA sequence: TGTGCCAGCAGTTTCCCCATATCGGGGGTGAGTGGGGGCGCCCTTTATGGCTACACCTTC. Amino acids: CASSFPISGVSGGALYGYTF.

The J gene is TRBJ2-2, the V gene TRBV10-2; 7 bases match TRBD2. This CDR3 is 15 amino acids long. V gave up 6 bases and J gave up 0 bases; unmatched junction bases: 4. Per the germline V gene, CDR1 is WSHSY and CDR2 is SAAADI. The CDR3 nucleotides are TGCGCCAGCAGGACAGCGGGGACGAACACCGGGGAGCTGTTTTTT. This encodes CASRTAGTNTGELFF.

The chain employs TRBV28 and TRBJ2-3, with 13 bases aligning to TRBD2. The CDR3 totals 17 residues. The trim removed 5 bases at V and 0 bases at J, leaving 5 bases unmatched. Germline-derived CDR1 and CDR2 are MDHEN and SYDVKM. CDR3 nucleotide sequence: TGTGCCAGCAGTGGGGGGACTAGCGGGACAAGCACAGATACGCAGTATTTT. Its translation is CASSGGTSGTSTDTQYF.